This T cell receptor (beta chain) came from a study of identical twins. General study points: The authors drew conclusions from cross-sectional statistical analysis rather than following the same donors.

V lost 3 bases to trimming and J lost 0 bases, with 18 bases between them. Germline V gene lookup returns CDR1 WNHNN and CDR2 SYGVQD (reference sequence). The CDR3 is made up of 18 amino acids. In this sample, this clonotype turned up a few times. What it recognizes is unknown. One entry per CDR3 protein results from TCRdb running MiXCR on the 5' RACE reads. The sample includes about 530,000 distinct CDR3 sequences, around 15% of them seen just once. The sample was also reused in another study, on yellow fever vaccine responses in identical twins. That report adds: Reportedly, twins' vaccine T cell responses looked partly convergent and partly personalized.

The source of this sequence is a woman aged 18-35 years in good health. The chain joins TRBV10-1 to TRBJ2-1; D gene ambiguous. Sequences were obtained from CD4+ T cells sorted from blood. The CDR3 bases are TGCGCCAGCAGTGATGGCGGATTAAGGACGAGCTCCTACAATGAGCAGTTCTTC. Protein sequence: CASSDGGLRTSSYNEQFF.